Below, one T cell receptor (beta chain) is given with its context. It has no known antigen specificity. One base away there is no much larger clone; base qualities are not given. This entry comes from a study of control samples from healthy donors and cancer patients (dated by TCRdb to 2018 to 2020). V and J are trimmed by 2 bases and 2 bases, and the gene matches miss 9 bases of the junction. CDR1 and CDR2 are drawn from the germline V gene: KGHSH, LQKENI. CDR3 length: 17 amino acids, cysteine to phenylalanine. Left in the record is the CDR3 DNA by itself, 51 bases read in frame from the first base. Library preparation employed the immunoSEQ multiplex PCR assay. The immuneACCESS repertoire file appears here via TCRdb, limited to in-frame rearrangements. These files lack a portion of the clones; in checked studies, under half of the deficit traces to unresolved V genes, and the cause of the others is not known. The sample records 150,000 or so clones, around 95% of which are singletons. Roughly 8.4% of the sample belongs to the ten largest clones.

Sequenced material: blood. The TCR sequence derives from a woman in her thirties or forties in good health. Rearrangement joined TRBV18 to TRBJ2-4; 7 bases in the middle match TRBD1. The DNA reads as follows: TGTGCCAGCTCACCATACCGAGACAGGGACACCAAAAACATTCAGTACTTC. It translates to CASSPYRDRDTKNIQYF.